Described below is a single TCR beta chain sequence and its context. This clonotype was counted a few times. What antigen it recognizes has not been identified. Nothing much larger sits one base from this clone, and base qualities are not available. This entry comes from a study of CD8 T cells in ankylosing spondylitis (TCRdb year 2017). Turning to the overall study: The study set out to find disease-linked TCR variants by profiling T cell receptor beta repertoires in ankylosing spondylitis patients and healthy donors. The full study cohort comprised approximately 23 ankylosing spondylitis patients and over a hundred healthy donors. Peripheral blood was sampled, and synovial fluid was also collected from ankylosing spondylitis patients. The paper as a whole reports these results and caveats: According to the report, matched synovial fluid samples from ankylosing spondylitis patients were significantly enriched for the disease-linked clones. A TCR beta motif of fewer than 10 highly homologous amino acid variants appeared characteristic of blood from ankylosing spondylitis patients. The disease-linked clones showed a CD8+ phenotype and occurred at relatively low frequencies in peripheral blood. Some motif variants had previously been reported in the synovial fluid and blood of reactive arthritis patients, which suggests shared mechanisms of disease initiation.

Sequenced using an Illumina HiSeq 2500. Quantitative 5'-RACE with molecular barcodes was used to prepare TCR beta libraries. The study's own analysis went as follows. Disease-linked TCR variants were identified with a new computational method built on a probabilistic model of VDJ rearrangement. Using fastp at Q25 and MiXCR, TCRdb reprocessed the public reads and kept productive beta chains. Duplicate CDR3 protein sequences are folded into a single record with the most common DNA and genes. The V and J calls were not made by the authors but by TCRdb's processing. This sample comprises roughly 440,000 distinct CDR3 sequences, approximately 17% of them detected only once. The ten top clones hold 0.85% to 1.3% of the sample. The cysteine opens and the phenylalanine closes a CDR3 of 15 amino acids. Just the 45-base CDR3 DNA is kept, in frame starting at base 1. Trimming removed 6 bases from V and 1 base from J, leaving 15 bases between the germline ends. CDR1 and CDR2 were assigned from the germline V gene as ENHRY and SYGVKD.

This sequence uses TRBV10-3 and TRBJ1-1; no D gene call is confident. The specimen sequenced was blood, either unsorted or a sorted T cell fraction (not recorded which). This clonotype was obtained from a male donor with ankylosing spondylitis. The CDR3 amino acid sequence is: CAIRDAGKENTEAFF. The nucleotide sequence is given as TGTGCCATCAGAGACGCGGGAAAGGAGAACACTGAAGCTTTCTTT.